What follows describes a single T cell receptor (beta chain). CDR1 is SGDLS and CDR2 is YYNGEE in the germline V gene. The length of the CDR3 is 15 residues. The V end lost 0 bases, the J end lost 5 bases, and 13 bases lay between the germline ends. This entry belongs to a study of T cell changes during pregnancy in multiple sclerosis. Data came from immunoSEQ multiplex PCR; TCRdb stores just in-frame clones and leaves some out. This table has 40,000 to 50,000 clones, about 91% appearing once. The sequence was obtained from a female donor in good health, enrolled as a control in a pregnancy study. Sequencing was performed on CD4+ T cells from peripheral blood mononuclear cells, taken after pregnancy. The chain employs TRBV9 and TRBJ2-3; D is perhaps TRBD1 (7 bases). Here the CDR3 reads CASSVAGGLGDTQYF. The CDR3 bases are TGTGCCAGCAGCGTAGCAGGGGGGTTGGGAGATACGCAGTATTTT.